This TCR beta chain was observed in a study of T cell changes during pregnancy in multiple sclerosis. The J segment lost 1 base and the V segment lost 6 bases, leaving 8 bases of the junction unmatched. The CDR3 loop spans 15 amino acids. The germline gives CDR1 MNHEY, CDR2 SVGAGI. Using immunoSEQ multiplex PCR, the repertoire was profiled, and TCRdb retains in-frame clones only, with some absent. The table records tens of thousands of clones, around 92% of them present only once. The source is a female donor with multiple sclerosis, enrolled in a pregnancy study. The chain links TRBV6-5 to TRBJ1-1; 7 bases map to TRBD1. The specimen was peripheral blood. CDR3 nucleotides: TGTGCCAGCAGCAGGGACAGCTTAAAGAACACTGAAGCTTTCTTT. It translates to CASSRDSLKNTEAFF.